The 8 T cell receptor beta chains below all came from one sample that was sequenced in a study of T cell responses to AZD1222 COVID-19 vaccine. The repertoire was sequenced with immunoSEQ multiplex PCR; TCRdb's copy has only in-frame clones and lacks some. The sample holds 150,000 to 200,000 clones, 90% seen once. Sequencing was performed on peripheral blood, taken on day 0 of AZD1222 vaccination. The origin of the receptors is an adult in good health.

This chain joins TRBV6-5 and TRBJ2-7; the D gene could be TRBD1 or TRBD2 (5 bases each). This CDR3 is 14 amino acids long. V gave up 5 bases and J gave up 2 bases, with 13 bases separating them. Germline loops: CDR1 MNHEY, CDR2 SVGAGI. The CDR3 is CASSPRGAAYEQYF. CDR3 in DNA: TGTGCCAGCAGTCCCCGGGGCGCCGCCTACGAGCAGTACTTC.

Here the CDR3 DNA reads TGCGCCAGCAGCCAAGGGGTTGCGGCAGTCGAGCAGTACTTC. This codes for CASSQGVAAVEQYF. The chain combines TRBV4-1 with TRBJ2-7, with no clear D. V was trimmed by 1 base and J by 6 bases, leaving 13 bases between them. Germline lookup yields CDR1 MGHRA and CDR2 YSYEKL. CDR3 length: 14 amino acids.

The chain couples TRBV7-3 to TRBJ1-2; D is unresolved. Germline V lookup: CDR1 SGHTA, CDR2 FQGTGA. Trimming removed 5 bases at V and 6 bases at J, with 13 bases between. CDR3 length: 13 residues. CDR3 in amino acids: CASSPFVSNGYTF. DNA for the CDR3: TGTGCCAGCAGCCCATTCGTGAGCAATGGCTACACCTTC.

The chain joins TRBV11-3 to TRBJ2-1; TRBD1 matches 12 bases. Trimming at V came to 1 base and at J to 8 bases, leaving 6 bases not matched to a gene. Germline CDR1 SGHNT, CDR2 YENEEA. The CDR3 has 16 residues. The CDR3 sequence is CASSLAGTGGRDEQFF. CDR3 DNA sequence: TGTGCCAGCAGCTTAGCAGGGACAGGGGGCAGAGATGAGCAGTTCTTC.

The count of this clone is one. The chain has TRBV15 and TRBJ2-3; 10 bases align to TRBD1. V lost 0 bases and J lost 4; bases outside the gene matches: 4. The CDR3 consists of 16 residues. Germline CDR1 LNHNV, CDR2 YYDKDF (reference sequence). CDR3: CATSRDGGQGSDTQYF. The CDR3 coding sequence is TGTGCCACCAGCAGAGATGGGGGACAGGGGTCAGATACGCAGTATTTT.

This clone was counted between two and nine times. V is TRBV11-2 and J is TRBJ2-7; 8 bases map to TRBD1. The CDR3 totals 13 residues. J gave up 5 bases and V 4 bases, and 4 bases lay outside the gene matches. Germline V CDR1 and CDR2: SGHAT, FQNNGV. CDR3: CASSSTTGDEQYF. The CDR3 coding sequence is TGTGCCAGCAGCTCAACGACAGGGGACGAGCAGTACTTC.

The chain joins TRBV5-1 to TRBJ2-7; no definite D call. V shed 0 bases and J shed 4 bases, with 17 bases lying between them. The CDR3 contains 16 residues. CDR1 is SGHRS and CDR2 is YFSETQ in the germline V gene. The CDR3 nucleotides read TGCGCCAGCAGCTTGGGACAACTTCTGAACAAGTACGAGCAGTACTTC. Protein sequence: CASSLGQLLNKYEQYF.

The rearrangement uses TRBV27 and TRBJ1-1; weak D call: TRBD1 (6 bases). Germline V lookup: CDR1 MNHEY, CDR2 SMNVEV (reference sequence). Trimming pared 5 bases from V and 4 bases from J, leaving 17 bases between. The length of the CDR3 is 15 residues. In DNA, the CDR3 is TGTGCCAGCAGTCCCCTGCAGGGGTCCACCACTGAAGCTTTCTTT. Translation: CASSPLQGSTTEAFF.